What follows are 28 T cell receptor beta chains derived from one specimen sequenced in a study of shared clonotypes between healthy human individuals. TCRdb's copy holds only in-frame clones and misses some; the assay was immunoSEQ multiplex PCR. The sample yields a few million clones, 90% to 95% seen once. The sequencing input was naive CD4+ T cells from PBMCs. As for subset: CD45RA+ positively selected. Receptor source: a man aged 18 to 30 in good health. Some clones in this sample may be carry-over from other donors' samples.

The chain combines TRBV28 with TRBJ2-1; 7 positions match TRBD2. The CDR3 consists of 14 residues. The ends lost 3 bases at V and 6 bases at J; junction bases unmatched: 5. Per germline, CDR1 MDHEN and CDR2 SYDVKM. The CDR3 sequence is CASSLGGSPNEQFF. For the CDR3, the DNA is TGTGCCAGCAGTTTGGGCGGGAGCCCCAATGAGCAGTTCTTC.

The J gene is TRBJ1-2, the V gene TRBV14; D gene uncertain. The length of the CDR3 is 15 residues. V lost 3 bases and J lost 1, with 12 bases in between. CDR1 is SGHDN, CDR2 FVKESK, per germline. The CDR3 region has the DNA TGTGCCAGCAGCCAGTGGGCTGGGAGTAACTATGGCTACACCTTC. Protein sequence: CASSQWAGSNYGYTF.

The chain employs TRBV25-1 and TRBJ1-2, with TRBD1 as a possible D gene (5 bases). The CDR3 contains 15 residues. Deletions cut 3 bases from V and 0 bases from J, with 11 bases between. Germline V gene sequence: CDR1 MGHDK, CDR2 SYGVNS. CDR3 residues: CASSDPRDSNYGYTF. The CDR3 coding sequence is TGTGCCAGCAGTGACCCCCGGGACTCTAACTATGGCTACACCTTC.

This chain uses TRBV6-1 with TRBJ2-7; the D gene could be TRBD1 or TRBD2 (5 bases each). The ends were cut back, 6 bases at V and 4 bases at J, with 16 bases in the middle. Germline-derived CDR1 and CDR2 are MNHNS and SASEGT. CDR3 length: 14 amino acids. This chain's CDR3 is CASRRYAEGYEQYF. The DNA for the CDR3 is TGTGCCAGCAGACGGTATGCCGAGGGGTACGAGCAGTACTTC.

This chain links TRBV19 with TRBJ2-7, with 9 bases that match TRBD2. V shed 4 bases and J 0 bases; nucleotides not matched to a gene: 13. This CDR3 has 18 residues. The germline V gene encodes CDR1 LNHDA and CDR2 SQIVND (reference sequence). The CDR3, as DNA: TGTGCCAGTAGTAGTTTGACTAGCGGTACCACTAGCTCCTACGAGCAGTACTTC. Translating gives CASSSLTSGTTSSYEQYF. Supplemented by reference TRBV19 and TRBJ2-7, the full variable domain reads DGGITQSPKYLFRKEGQNVTLSCEQNLNHDAMYWYRQDPGQGLRLIYYSQIVNDFQKGDIAEGYSVSREKKESFPLTVTSAQKNPTAFYLCASSSLTSGTTSSYEQYFGPGTRLTVT.

The gene calls are TRBV28 and TRBJ2-1, with D uncertain. Trimming shortened V by 3 bases and J by 5 bases, and 23 bases separated the two germline ends. Germline loops: CDR1 MDHEN, CDR2 SYDVKM. This CDR3 is built from 18 residues. The DNA of the CDR3 is TGTGCCAGCAGTTTCCCTCTCGCCGGAATTACAACTCACAATGAGCAGTTCTTC. It codes for CASSFPLAGITTHNEQFF.

The rearrangement uses TRBV15 and TRBJ2-1, with no clear D. Germline lookup yields CDR1 LNHNV and CDR2 YYDKDF (reference sequence). With 3 bases removed from V and 10 bases from J, the gap between germline ends came to 22 bases. This CDR3 comprises 16 residues. CDR3 bases: TGTGCCACCAGCAGCACAATGATATTGGTTTTAAGCGAGCAGTTCTTC. This sequence encodes CATSSTMILVLSEQFF.

This clone was counted once. This sample includes further DNA sequences coding for the same CDR3. The chain couples TRBV18 to TRBJ1-2; D ambiguous. The germline V and J ends were trimmed by 1 base and 3 bases, with 6 bases remaining between them. The CDR3 sequence is 13 residues long. CDR1 is KGHSH, CDR2 LQKENI, per germline. As DNA, the CDR3 is TGTGCCAGCTCACCACGTGCAGACTATGGCTACACCTTC. This codes for CASSPRADYGYTF. The entire variable domain, with the rest obtained from reference TRBV18 and TRBJ1-2, is as follows: NAGVMQNPRHLVRRRGQEARLRCSPMKGHSHVYWYRQLPEEGLKFMVYLQKENIIDESGMPKERFSAEFPKEGPSILRIQQVVRGDSAAYFCASSPRADYGYTFGSGTRLTVV.

The chain recombines TRBV14 with TRBJ2-7, with unresolved D. V was trimmed by 10 bases and J by 3 bases, leaving 16 bases between them. This CDR3 comprises 13 residues. The germline gives CDR1 SGHDN, CDR2 FVKESK. The CDR3 protein is CATYPGLYYEQYF. DNA for the CDR3: TGTGCCACCTACCCCGGCCTTTACTACGAGCAGTACTTC.

The V and J genes are TRBV6-5 and TRBJ2-5; D perhaps matches TRBD2 (5 bases). Per the germline V gene, CDR1 is MNHEY and CDR2 is SVGAGI. Trimming removed 0 bases from V and 3 bases from J, with 8 bases in between. The CDR3 length is 14 residues. The CDR3 coding sequence is TGTGCCAGCAGTTACTCTCCAGCGGAAGAGACCCAGTACTTC. This gives the protein CASSYSPAEETQYF.

The rearrangement joins TRBV7-9 to TRBJ2-7; 13 nucleotides line up with TRBD2. There are 15 residues in the CDR3. Germline V gene lookup returns CDR1 SEHNR and CDR2 FQNEAQ (reference sequence). Unmatched junction bases numbered 7, after V lost 5 bases and J lost 6 bases. This CDR3 is CASSRTSGSPSEQYF. CDR3 nucleotides: TGTGCCAGCAGCCGGACTAGCGGGAGTCCTAGCGAGCAGTACTTC.

This chain joins TRBV6-1 and TRBJ1-4; 7 bases line up with TRBD1. V trimming: 7 bases; J trimming: 6 bases; junction bases outside the gene matches: 8. Germline CDR1 MNHNS, CDR2 SASEGT. This CDR3 region has 14 residues. The CDR3 DNA sequence: TGTGCCAGCACCGGCCTACAGGGGTATGAAAAACTGTTTTTT. Translated: CASTGLQGYEKLFF.

The chain has TRBV5-4 and TRBJ2-7, with 11 bases matching TRBD1. Germline V gene sequence: CDR1 SGHNT, CDR2 YYREEE (reference sequence). With V trimmed by 1 base and J by 7 bases, 7 bases remained unmatched. CDR3 size: 15 residues. This CDR3 is CASSLQGQGANEQYF. CDR3 nucleotides: TGTGCCAGCAGCTTGCAAGGACAGGGGGCTAATGAGCAGTACTTC.

This chain links TRBV4-2 with TRBJ2-1; 11 positions agree with TRBD2. The CDR3 has 16 residues. Germline CDR1 LGHNA, CDR2 YNFKEQ. The V and J ends lost 3 bases and 4 bases, in that order; junction bases with no gene match: 5. The CDR3 is CASSQLTSGTYNEQFF. CDR3 DNA: TGTGCCAGCAGCCAGTTGACTAGCGGGACTTACAATGAGCAGTTCTTC.

Concerning this clone: Other DNA sequences in this sample translate to the same CDR3. This chain uses TRBV2 with TRBJ1-5; D perhaps matches TRBD1 (5 bases). Between the trimmed V and J ends, which lost 4 bases and 7 bases, there was a span of 11 bases. Looked up from germline, CDR1 is SNHLY and CDR2 is FYNNEI. The CDR3 is 13 residues long. Here the CDR3 reads CASSVVRDQPQHF. The DNA of the CDR3 is TGTGCCAGCAGTGTCGTCCGGGACCAGCCCCAGCATTTT.

A note on this clone: At one of its ends the junction is not consistent with the germline gene, which may arise from a read error. The chain is built from TRBV5-1 and TRBJ2-7; 8 bases match TRBD1. The germline V gene encodes CDR1 SGHRS and CDR2 YFSETQ. CDR3 length: 16 residues. CDR3 loop: CASRLGGQVDLYEQYF. CDR3 nucleotides: TGCGCCAGCAGATTGGGGGGACAGGTTGATCTCTACGAGCAGTACTTC.

V and J are TRBV29-1 and TRBJ1-2; D gene ambiguous. The germline CDR1 and CDR2 sequences are SQVTM and ANQGSEA. Trimming pared 4 bases from V and 2 bases from J, leaving 11 bases between. This CDR3 contains 13 residues. CDR3 nucleotides: TGCAGCGTTGGGGCCAGGCCAAACTATGGCTACACCTTC. It is translated as CSVGARPNYGYTF.

Here the CDR3 reads CASRRTENTEAFF. The CDR3 DNA follows: TGTGCCAGTAGGAGGACGGAGAACACTGAAGCTTTCTTT. The chain recombines TRBV19 with TRBJ1-1, with D unresolved. V dropped 6 bases and J dropped 1 base, with 9 bases sitting between them. Germline loops: CDR1 LNHDA, CDR2 SQIVND (reference sequence). The CDR3 contains 13 residues.

For this clone: The same CDR3 can be traced to other DNA sequences in this sample. The chain employs TRBV5-1 and TRBJ2-7, with D perhaps TRBD1 (6 bases). V was trimmed by 4 bases and J by 3 bases, leaving 14 bases between them. The germline V gene has CDR1 SGHRS and CDR2 YFSETQ. The length of the CDR3 is 14 residues. CDR3 DNA sequence: TGCGCCAGCAGCGGTACAGGGCCCGGCTACGAGCAGTACTTC. Translated, it gives CASSGTGPGYEQYF.

The chain carries TRBV6-1 and TRBJ2-5; D is possibly TRBD2 (6 bases). The V gene's germline CDR1 is MNHNS and CDR2 SASEGT. The CDR3 extends over 13 amino acids. V dropped 6 bases and J dropped 5 bases, with 13 bases sitting between them. DNA for the CDR3: TGTGCCAGCAGCCCCGGGGGTCGGGAGACCCAGTACTTC. It specifies CASSPGGRETQYF.

The gene calls are TRBV28 and TRBJ2-7, with D possibly being TRBD1 or TRBD2 (5 bases each). Germline CDR1 and CDR2: MDHEN and SYDVKM. V shed 2 bases and J shed 0 bases, with 11 bases lying between them. This CDR3 is built from 15 residues. As DNA, the CDR3 is TGTGCCAGCAGTTTAATAGGGGAGAGCTCCTACGAGCAGTACTTC. Its protein is CASSLIGESSYEQYF.

V is TRBV9 and J is TRBJ2-5, with 12 bases fitting TRBD1. The CDR3 has 17 amino acids. In germline, CDR1 is SGDLS, CDR2 YYNGEE. After removal of 0 bases from V and 3 bases from J, the junction contained 6 bases not matched to a gene. The CDR3 loop reads CASSVGGTGGLEETQYF. In DNA, the CDR3 is TGTGCCAGCAGCGTAGGAGGGACAGGGGGCTTGGAAGAGACCCAGTACTTC.

The chain links TRBV6-6 to TRBJ1-1; 8 bases are a match to TRBD1. The V segment lost 2 bases and the J segment 7 bases; nucleotides outside the gene matches: 6. The CDR3 runs 14 residues. Germline V gene lookup returns CDR1 MNHNY and CDR2 SVGAGI (reference sequence). The CDR3 reads CASSYRTGSFEAFF. The CDR3 DNA follows: TGTGCCAGCAGTTACCGGACAGGGTCTTTTGAAGCTTTCTTT.

The rearrangement links TRBV28 to TRBJ2-1; no clear D. Germline-derived CDR1 and CDR2 are MDHEN and SYDVKM. Between the trimmed V and J ends, which lost 6 bases and 1 base, there was a span of 19 bases. The CDR3 consists of 17 residues. CDR3 in amino acids: CASSQPGGRLSYNEQFF. For the CDR3, the DNA is TGTGCCAGCAGCCAACCCGGCGGCAGACTGTCCTACAATGAGCAGTTCTTC.

The genes are TRBV7-2 and TRBJ2-7, with D uncertain. There are 15 residues in the CDR3. Looked up from germline, CDR1 is SGHTA and CDR2 is FQGNSA. Trimming removed 3 bases at V and 6 bases at J, with 18 bases between. The CDR3 sequence: CASSFTAYSNLEQYF. The CDR3 DNA sequence: TGTGCCAGCAGCTTTACCGCTTATTCGAACCTCGAGCAGTACTTC.

CDR3 DNA: TGTGCCAGCACCCCAGGGTTTTCCTATCCCTGGGCGCAGTACTTC. Its protein product is CASTPGFSYPWAQYF. V and J are TRBV11-2 and TRBJ2-7; the D gene is possibly TRBD1 (5 bases). Trimming shortened V by 7 bases and J by 9 bases, and 25 bases separated the two germline ends. Per germline, CDR1 SGHAT and CDR2 FQNNGV. The length of the CDR3 is 15 residues.

The rearrangement uses TRBV5-1 and TRBJ2-5; tentative D call: TRBD1 (5 bases). The CDR3 length is 15 residues. Germline V gives CDR1 SGHRS, CDR2 YFSETQ. V lost 0 bases and J 5 bases, leaving 14 bases between the germline ends. The CDR3 DNA reads TGCGCCAGCAGCTTGGTGCTAGGGGCGGAGGAGACCCAGTACTTC. Residues: CASSLVLGAEETQYF.

This clone was detected a few times. The chain links TRBV14 to TRBJ2-3; 14 nucleotides line up with TRBD2. Per the germline V gene, CDR1 is SGHDN and CDR2 is FVKESK. With 4 bases clipped from V and 3 bases from J, the junction kept 3 bases outside the gene matches. The CDR3 length is 16 residues. The CDR3 loop is CASSRRLAGGTDTQYF. CDR3 bases: TGTGCCAGCAGCCGGAGACTAGCGGGAGGGACAGATACGCAGTATTTT.